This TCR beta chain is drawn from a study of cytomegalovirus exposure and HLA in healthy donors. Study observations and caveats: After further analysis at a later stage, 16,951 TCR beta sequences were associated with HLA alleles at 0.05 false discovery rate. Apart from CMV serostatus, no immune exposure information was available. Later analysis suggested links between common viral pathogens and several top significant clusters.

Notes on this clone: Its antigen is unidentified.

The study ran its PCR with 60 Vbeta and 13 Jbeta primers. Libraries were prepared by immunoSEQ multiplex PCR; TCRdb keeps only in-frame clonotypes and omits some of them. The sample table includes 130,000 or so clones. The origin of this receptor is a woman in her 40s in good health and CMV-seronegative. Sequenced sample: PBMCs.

The CDR3 DNA sequence: TGTGCCAGCAGCTCTACGTCCGGGACAGGGTCTGGCTACACCTTC. Its protein product is CASSSTSGTGSGYTF. The rearrangement joins TRBV6-6 to TRBJ1-2, with TRBD1 matching over 9 bases. The CDR3 covers 15 residues. Trimming removed 6 bases from V and 7 bases from J; junction bases left unmatched: 12. Germline CDR1 reads MNHNY; CDR2 reads SVGAGI (reference sequence).